This T cell receptor beta chain comes out of a study of ipilimumab plus nivolumab after autologous stem cell transplantation. The study, taken as a whole, reports: The authors say TCR, Treg and microbiome findings warrant further study.

In the case of this clone: Its antigen is still unknown.

Using immunoSEQ multiplex PCR, the repertoire was profiled, and TCRdb retains in-frame clones only, with some absent. The sample yields about 15,000 clones, roughly 70% seen once. This CDR3 region has 14 residues. Germline V gene sequence: CDR1 SNHLY, CDR2 FYNNEI. V gave up 7 bases and J gave up 6 bases; unmatched junction bases: 9. The sample consisted of PBMCs, taken in a trial of ipilimumab plus nivolumab as post-transplant consolidation. The sequence was collected from a male donor with diffuse large B-cell lymphoma. The V call is TRBV2, the J call TRBJ2-7, with TRBD2 matching over 10 bases. The CDR3 DNA sequence: TGTGCCAGCACCCCTAGCGGGAGTGGCTCCGAGCAGTACTTC. Translating it yields CASTPSGSGSEQYF.